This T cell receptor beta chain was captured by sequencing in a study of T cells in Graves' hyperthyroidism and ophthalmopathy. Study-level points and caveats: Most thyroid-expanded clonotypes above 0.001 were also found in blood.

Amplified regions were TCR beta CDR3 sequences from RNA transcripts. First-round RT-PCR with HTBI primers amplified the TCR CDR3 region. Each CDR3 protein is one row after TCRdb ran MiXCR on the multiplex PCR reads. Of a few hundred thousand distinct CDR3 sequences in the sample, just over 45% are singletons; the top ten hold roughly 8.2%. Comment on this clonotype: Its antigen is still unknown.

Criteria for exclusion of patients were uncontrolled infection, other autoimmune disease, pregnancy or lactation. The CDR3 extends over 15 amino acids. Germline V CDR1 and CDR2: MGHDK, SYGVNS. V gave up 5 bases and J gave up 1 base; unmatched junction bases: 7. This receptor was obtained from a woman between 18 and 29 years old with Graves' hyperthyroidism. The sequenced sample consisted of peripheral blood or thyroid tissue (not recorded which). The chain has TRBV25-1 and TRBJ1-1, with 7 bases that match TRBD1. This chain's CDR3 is CASSSRQGWNTEAFF. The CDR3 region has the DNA TGTGCCAGCAGTTCCCGACAGGGATGGAACACTGAAGCTTTCTTT.